This T cell receptor (beta chain) was obtained from a study of T cells in Graves' hyperthyroidism and ophthalmopathy. This clonotype was counted between two and nine times. V was clipped by 6 bases and J by 4 bases, with 10 bases between them. The CDR3 runs 13 residues. Germline lookup yields CDR1 SEHNR and CDR2 FQNEAQ (reference sequence). TCR beta CDR3 sequences were amplified from RNA transcripts. A first-round RT-PCR of the TCR CDR3 used the HTBI primer set. MiXCR, run by TCRdb on the multiplex PCR reads, gives a single entry per CDR3 protein. This repertoire shows roughly 500,000 distinct CDR3 sequences, about half found once; its top ten account for around 20%.

The sample was peripheral blood or thyroid tissue (not recorded which). This chain uses TRBV7-9 with TRBJ1-3, with TRBD1 as a possible D gene (6 bases). The sequence derives from an adult woman with Graves' disease, either hyperthyroidism or ophthalmopathy (not recorded which). The CDR3, as DNA: TGTGCCAGCAGGCGGGGGGCCGGAAACACCATATATTTT. Encoded protein: CASRRGAGNTIYF.